The 17 T cell receptor beta chains presented below share a single source sample, sequenced in a study of T cell responses to AZD1222 COVID-19 vaccine. TCRdb keeps only in-frame clones here, not all; method: immunoSEQ multiplex PCR. The repertoire holds some 150,000 clones, 80% to 85% seen once, with approximately 4% in the top ten. Specimen: peripheral blood, collected on day 0 of MenACWY control vaccination. These receptors all come from an adult in good health.

The genes are TRBV5-8 and TRBJ1-1; maybe TRBD1 (5 bases). Looked up from germline, CDR1 is SGHTS and CDR2 is YDEGEE. The CDR3 has 13 amino acids. Trimming cost V 1 base and J 4 bases, with 8 bases left between them. The DNA of the CDR3 is TGTGCCAGCAGCTTGCAGGGTGGCACTGAAGCTTTCTTT. It yields the protein CASSLQGGTEAFF.

By sample fraction, this clone is medium-sized. The chain couples TRBV2 to TRBJ2-1; TRBD1 matches at 9 bases. J lost 7 bases, V lost 6 bases, and 13 bases had no gene match. Germline V gives CDR1 SNHLY, CDR2 FYNNEI. The CDR3 runs to 16 residues. The chain's CDR3 is CASSVLPGQGPNEQFF. CDR3 DNA: TGTGCCAGCAGCGTATTACCGGGACAGGGTCCGAATGAGCAGTTCTTC.

The gene calls are TRBV4-1 and TRBJ2-1; the D gene is possibly TRBD1 (6 bases). Germline V gene sequence: CDR1 MGHRA, CDR2 YSYEKL. Trimming removed 0 bases at V and 7 bases at J, with 13 bases between. The CDR3 has 15 amino acids. CDR3 loop: CASSQDRTGWNEQFF. CDR3 nucleotides: TGCGCCAGCAGCCAAGATCGCACAGGGTGGAATGAGCAGTTCTTC.

V gene TRBV4-2 combines with J gene TRBJ1-4; D ambiguous. Looked up from germline, CDR1 is LGHNA and CDR2 is YNFKEQ. This CDR3 spans 13 amino acids. V dropped 4 bases and J dropped 8 bases, with 11 bases sitting between them. CDR3 sequence (DNA): TGTGCCAGCAGCCGCACGGGCTGGGAAAAACTGTTTTTT. Translation: CASSRTGWEKLFF.

J is TRBJ2-5 and V is TRBV27, with D possibly called TRBD1 or TRBD2 (5 bases each). The length of the CDR3 is 15 residues. Germline V gives CDR1 MNHEY, CDR2 SMNVEV (reference sequence). V lost 2 bases, J lost 2 bases, and 12 bases lay in between. CDR3 region: CASSLQGAQQETQYF. As DNA, the CDR3 is TGTGCCAGCAGTTTACAGGGAGCCCAACAAGAGACCCAGTACTTC.

This clone has just one count. J is TRBJ2-2 and V is TRBV6-5; TRBD1 or TRBD2 may be the D gene (5 bases each). V dropped 8 bases and J dropped 3 bases, with 13 bases sitting between them. CDR3 size: 14 residues. Germline-derived CDR1 and CDR2 are MNHEY and SVGAGI. This CDR3 is CASLGVLDTGELFF. CDR3 coding DNA: TGTGCCAGCTTGGGGGTATTGGACACCGGGGAGCTGTTTTTT.

The chain joins TRBV6-5 to TRBJ2-1; 9 nucleotides align to TRBD1. The CDR3 consists of 15 residues. Germline V lookup: CDR1 MNHEY, CDR2 SVGAGI. V gave up 6 bases and J gave up 3 bases; unmatched junction bases: 6. The CDR3 sequence is CASRPDRGSYNEQFF. The CDR3 DNA sequence: TGTGCCAGCAGACCCGACAGGGGGAGCTACAATGAGCAGTTCTTC.

The genes are TRBV6-6 and TRBJ2-6; 11 bases agree with TRBD1. CDR3 length: 16 residues. The germline gives CDR1 MNHNY, CDR2 SVGAGI (reference sequence). Unmatched junction bases numbered 2, after V lost 7 bases and J lost 0 bases. CDR3 bases: TGTGCCAGCACAGGGACAGGGGGCTCTGGGGCCAACGTCCTGACTTTC. Translating it yields CASTGTGGSGANVLTF.

The chain recombines TRBV7-9 with TRBJ2-1, with 8 bases aligning to TRBD2. The CDR3 contains 15 residues. V was clipped by 10 bases and J by 4 bases; unmatched bases: 12. Germline CDR1 reads SEHNR; CDR2 reads FQNEAQ (reference sequence). CDR3 region: CATRLRRGVYNEQFF. Written as DNA, the CDR3 is TGTGCCACCCGGCTACGGCGGGGGGTTTACAATGAGCAGTTCTTC.

This clone turned up a few times. This chain connects TRBV28 to TRBJ1-2; the D is unclear. The V and J ends lost 4 bases and 3 bases respectively, with 12 bases between them. CDR1 is MDHEN and CDR2 is SYDVKM in the germline V gene. This CDR3 has 14 residues. The CDR3 loop is CASSSPALDYGYTF. The CDR3 nucleotides are TGTGCCAGCAGTTCTCCCGCATTGGACTATGGCTACACCTTC.

This chain uses TRBV3-1 (or the pseudogene TRBV3-2) with TRBJ2-1; 11 nucleotides match TRBD2. Per the germline V gene, CDR1 is LGHDT and CDR2 is YNNKEL (reference sequence). This CDR3 contains 17 residues. Unmatched junction bases numbered 5, after V lost 4 bases and J lost 0 bases. CDR3 DNA sequence: TGTGCCAGCAGCCCCTTAGCGGGGGGGGGCTCCTACAATGAGCAGTTCTTC. Translating it yields CASSPLAGGGSYNEQFF.

The rearrangement joins TRBV3-1 (or the pseudogene TRBV3-2) to TRBJ2-7; D could derive from TRBD1 or TRBD2 (7 bases each). CDR1 is LGHDT, CDR2 YNNKEL, per germline (reference sequence). CDR3 length equals 13 residues. V gave up 4 bases and J gave up 5 bases, with 12 bases separating them. CDR3 DNA: TGTGCCAGCAGCCTAGCAGGGGGGGACGAGCAGTACTTC. Amino acids: CASSLAGGDEQYF.

By share, this clone counts as medium-sized (0.01 to 0.1%). V gene TRBV7-6 combines with J gene TRBJ2-7; D is unresolved. The ends were cut back, 4 bases at V and 3 bases at J, with 10 bases in the middle. CDR1 and CDR2 (germline): SGHVS, FNYEAQ. The CDR3 sequence is 13 residues long. CDR3 sequence: CASSSGPNYEQYF. As DNA, the CDR3 is TGTGCCAGCAGCTCGGGCCCTAACTACGAGCAGTACTTC.

In this sample, this clone turned up once. V gene TRBV29-1 combines with J gene TRBJ2-1; TRBD2 agrees at 8 bases. Germline-derived CDR1 and CDR2 are SQVTM and ANQGSEA. This CDR3 spans 15 amino acids. V lost 3 bases to trimming and J lost 4 bases; unmatched junction nucleotides: 8. This CDR3 is CSVERIGGGYNEQFF. The CDR3 bases are TGCAGCGTTGAGCGTATAGGCGGGGGGTACAATGAGCAGTTCTTC.

In its sample, this clone was seen once. This chain joins TRBV10-3 and TRBJ1-5, with a possible D match to TRBD1 (5 bases). CDR3 length: 14 residues. V lost 4 bases, J lost 2 bases, and 9 bases lay in between. The germline V gene encodes CDR1 ENHRY and CDR2 SYGVKD. Written as DNA, the CDR3 is TGTGCCATCAGTGCCGGGGGTGGCAATCAGCCCCAGCATTTT. Translated, it gives CAISAGGGNQPQHF.

The chain couples TRBV4-1 to TRBJ2-2; unclear D gene. The CDR3 is 12 residues long. Looked up from germline, CDR1 is MGHRA and CDR2 is YSYEKL. Trimming took 2 bases from V and 6 from J, leaving 4 bases between them. Written as DNA, the CDR3 is TGCGCCAGCAGCCAATCTTCCGGGGAGCTGTTTTTT. Translation gives CASSQSSGELFF.

The genes are TRBV6-5 and TRBJ1-3, with D maybe TRBD1 (6 bases). This CDR3 spans 14 amino acids. With 7 bases removed from V and 2 bases from J, the gap between germline ends came to 12 bases. Germline V gene data show CDR1 as MNHEY and CDR2 as SVGAGI. The CDR3 here is CASTSGGPGNTIYF. The CDR3 nucleotides read TGTGCCAGCACTTCGGGGGGCCCTGGAAACACCATATATTTT.